Listed below are T cell receptor beta chains from one sample, sequenced in a study of cytomegalovirus exposure and HLA in healthy donors. Produced via immunoSEQ multiplex PCR; TCRdb's table is partial and in-frame only. This table holds about 110,000 clones, 60% to 75% found once. The material sequenced was PBMCs. These receptors originate from a man aged 30 to 45 in good health and CMV-seronegative. Each CDR3 is given with its conserved first and last residue. D genes are given only for firm matches. Not all rows give a size; the values are once, few, many and, for expanded clones, a class.

clone_size: .
j_call: TRBJ2-7
cdr3_length: 15
v_call: TRBV28
d_call: .
cdr3_nt: TGTGCCAGCAGTTTATGGGACGGGGTAACCTACGAGCAGTACTTC
cdr3_aa: CASSLWDGVTYEQYF

clone_size: .
j_call: TRBJ2-7
cdr3_length: 14
v_call: TRBV7-6
d_call: TRBD1
cdr3_nt: TGTGCCAGCAGCTCCGGGACAGGCCCCTACGAGCAGTACTTC
cdr3_aa: CASSSGTGPYEQYF

clone_size: .
j_call: TRBJ2-5
cdr3_length: 15
v_call: TRBV11-3
d_call: TRBD1
cdr3_nt: TGTGCCAGCAGCTTGGGCCGGGACAGCCAAGAGACCCAGTACTTC
cdr3_aa: CASSLGRDSQETQYF

clone_size: .
j_call: TRBJ1-1
cdr3_length: 13
v_call: TRBV10-1
d_call: .
cdr3_nt: TGCGCCAGCAGAGACGACAGTGCGGCTGAAGCTTTCTTT
cdr3_aa: CASRDDSAAEAFF

clone_size: .
j_call: TRBJ2-1
cdr3_length: 16
v_call: TRBV9
d_call: TRBD2
cdr3_nt: TGTGCCAGCAGCGTAGGCCCTAGCGGGGGGGCCAATGAGCAGTTCTTC
cdr3_aa: CASSVGPSGGANEQFF

clone_size: .
j_call: TRBJ2-1
cdr3_length: 15
v_call: TRBV5-1
d_call: .
cdr3_nt: TGCGCCAGCAGCTTGGGGGGTCGCGGGTACAATGAGCAGTTCTTC
cdr3_aa: CASSLGGRGYNEQFF

clone_size: .
j_call: TRBJ2-5
cdr3_length: 14
v_call: TRBV11-2
d_call: .
cdr3_nt: TGTGCCAGCAGCTTAATGAACAGCCAAGAGACCCAGTACTTC
cdr3_aa: CASSLMNSQETQYF

clone_size: .
j_call: TRBJ2-5
cdr3_length: 11
v_call: TRBV7-9
d_call: .
cdr3_nt: TGTGCCAGCACCCTCGAAGAGACCCAGTACTTC
cdr3_aa: CASTLEETQYF

clone_size: once
j_call: TRBJ1-4
cdr3_length: 16
v_call: TRBV28
d_call: .
cdr3_nt: TGTGCCAGCAGTTTATCCCCCATGCAGACAAATGAAAAACTGTTTTTT
cdr3_aa: CASSLSPMQTNEKLFF

clone_size: .
j_call: TRBJ2-3
cdr3_length: 17
v_call: TRBV18
d_call: TRBD1
cdr3_nt: TGTGCCAGCTCGCTAAACGGTGGGACAGGGGTTCCAGATACGCAGTATTTT
cdr3_aa: CASSLNGGTGVPDTQYF

clone_size: .
j_call: TRBJ2-7
cdr3_length: 15
v_call: TRBV19
d_call: .
cdr3_nt: TGTGCCAGTAGTATAGGAACAGGGCCGAGCTACGAGCAGTACTTC
cdr3_aa: CASSIGTGPSYEQYF

clone_size: few
j_call: TRBJ2-7
cdr3_length: 17
v_call: TRBV2
d_call: .
cdr3_nt: TGTGCCAGCAGTGACCCCGGCTGGAGTAGCTACGCCTACGAGCAGTACTTC
cdr3_aa: CASSDPGWSSYAYEQYF

clone_size: few
j_call: TRBJ1-4
cdr3_length: 13
v_call: TRBV30
d_call: .
cdr3_nt: TGTGCCTGGAGTGCTAATGCTAATGAAAAACTGTTTTTT
cdr3_aa: CAWSANANEKLFF